This T cell receptor (beta chain) was profiled in a study of blood T cell repertoires in COVID-19. Across the whole study: Acute and convalescent COVID-19 samples came from the United States, Italy and Spain. Nucleic acid was either cDNA or gDNA, and it came from T cells, B-cell-depleted T cells, or PBMCs.

Germline CDR1 and CDR2: SGHTA and FQGNSA. The CDR3 has 13 residues. The ends lost 4 bases at V and 6 bases at J; junction bases unmatched: 2. The table came from immunoSEQ multiplex PCR; TCRdb's copy has only in-frame clones and leaves some out. The sample lists 300,000 to 400,000 clones, roughly 84% occurring once. The chain employs TRBV7-2 and TRBJ2-1; 8 positions match TRBD1. What was sequenced was PBMCs or T cells enriched from blood (not recorded which). This TCR was sampled from a woman aged 30 to 39 who had recovered from COVID-19. CDR3 DNA: TGTGCCAGCAGCTCGGACAGGGTCAATGAGCAGTTCTTC. The encoded protein is CASSSDRVNEQFF.